A single sample gave rise to the 23 T cell receptor beta chains below, sequenced in a study of blood T cells in healthy people across ages. Then a second PCR, running roughly 6 to 11 cycles, was carried out with a sample-barcoded 5' primer and a J-beta primer mix. MiXCR was run by TCRdb on the 5' RACE reads, yielding one entry per CDR3 protein. The sample yields fewer than 600,000 distinct CDR3 sequences, about a quarter seen once. These data were likewise used in another study, on T cells of mothers and their children.

Source material: blood. These receptors all come from a boy between 2 and 10 years old in good health.

This clonotype was counted only a few times. The chain links TRBV7-2 to TRBJ1-2, with 9 bases aligning to TRBD1. V was pared by 5 bases and J by 8 bases, with 6 bases of the junction left unmatched. The CDR3 consists of 13 residues. CDR1 and CDR2 from the germline V gene are SGHTA and FQGNSA. The CDR3 DNA reads TGTGCCAGCAGCCCAGGGACAGGGCGCGGCTACACCTTC. The encoded protein is CASSPGTGRGYTF.

The gene calls are TRBV30 and TRBJ2-2; no clear D. The germline gives CDR1 GTSNPN, CDR2 SVGIG (reference sequence). The CDR3 is 15 amino acids. Trimming removed 0 bases from V and 5 bases from J, with 13 bases in between. DNA of the CDR3: TGTGCCTGGAGTGTACAGAGTTTGAGGACCGGGGAGCTGTTTTTT. Its protein product is CAWSVQSLRTGELFF.

The genes are TRBV10-3 and TRBJ2-3, with 7 bases fitting TRBD2. The CDR3 spans 13 residues. CDR1 ENHRY and CDR2 SYGVKD come from the germline V gene. V trimming: 6 bases; J trimming: 0 bases; junction bases outside the gene matches: 0. CDR3 DNA sequence: TGTGCCATCAGCGGGGGGAGCACAGATACGCAGTATTTT. This encodes CAISGGSTDTQYF.

This clonotype was seen a handful of times. This chain connects TRBV3-1 to TRBJ2-5; 10 nucleotides line up with TRBD2. Trimming cost V 4 bases and J 2 bases; bases outside gene matches: 7. CDR1 and CDR2 from the germline V gene are LGHDT and YNNKEL (reference sequence). The CDR3 covers 16 residues. The CDR3: CASSRTGLAVQETQYF. DNA of the CDR3: TGTGCCAGCAGCCGTACCGGACTAGCGGTTCAAGAGACCCAGTACTTC.

The table lists this clonotype with a count of one. The rearrangement links TRBV20-1 to TRBJ1-1, with D maybe TRBD1 (5 bases). The V gene lost 5 bases and the J gene lost 2 bases, with 18 bases spanning the gap. Germline CDR1 and CDR2: DFQATT and SNEGSKA (reference sequence). This CDR3 is 15 amino acids long. The CDR3 DNA is TGCAGTGCTCCTTCCTCAGACAGATTAAACACTGAAGCTTTCTTT. It codes for CSAPSSDRLNTEAFF.

This clonotype appeared a few times. The chain has TRBV12-3 or TRBV12-4 and TRBJ2-7; the match to TRBD2 covers 12 bases. The V and J ends lost 5 bases and 5 bases, in that order; junction bases with no gene match: 10. The CDR3 has 16 residues. CDR3 protein: CASSPQVTSGSHEQYF. Written as DNA, the CDR3 is TGTGCCAGCAGTCCCCAGGTGACTAGCGGGAGCCACGAGCAGTACTTC.

The chain carries TRBV12-3 or TRBV12-4 and TRBJ2-5; 9 nucleotides line up with TRBD2. J lost 4 bases, V lost 5 bases, and 8 bases had no gene match. This CDR3 region has 15 residues. CDR3 nucleotides: TGTGCCAGCAGTCTTCTAGCGGGGAGGGTAGAGACCCAGTACTTC. Protein sequence: CASSLLAGRVETQYF.

The rearrangement links TRBV12-3 or TRBV12-4 to TRBJ1-4; D is possibly TRBD1 (6 bases). There are 15 residues in the CDR3. The V end was cut by 4 bases, the J end by 8 bases, with 17 bases between. The CDR3 region has the DNA TGTGCCAGCAGTTACAACAGGGAGCGGGCGGAAAAACTGTTTTTT. Its protein product is CASSYNRERAEKLFF.

This clonotype was observed a single time. This rearrangement joins TRBV9 to TRBJ2-5, with TRBD1 matching over 7 bases. This CDR3 region has 15 residues. CDR1 and CDR2 from the germline V gene are SGDLS and YYNGEE. V dropped 0 bases and J dropped 2; count of bases not matched to a gene: 4. The CDR3 sequence: CASSVGQGRQETQYF. The CDR3 DNA sequence: TGTGCCAGCAGCGTAGGACAGGGCCGACAAGAGACCCAGTACTTC.

This sequence joins TRBV20-1 and TRBJ1-2; D perhaps matches TRBD1 (6 bases). V shed 0 bases and J shed 8 bases, with 16 bases lying between them. This CDR3 is built from 14 residues. Per the germline V gene, CDR1 is DFQATT and CDR2 is SNEGSKA (reference sequence). The chain's CDR3 is CSARDPRTVGGYTF. DNA for the CDR3: TGCAGTGCTAGAGACCCTAGGACAGTGGGAGGCTACACCTTC.

This clonotype has only a few counts. The V gene is TRBV30, the J gene TRBJ2-5; 7 bases are shared with TRBD1. There are 15 residues in the CDR3. With V trimmed by 0 bases and J by 2 bases, 6 bases remained unmatched. CDR1 GTSNPN and CDR2 SVGIG come from the germline V gene (reference sequence). The CDR3 protein is CAWSVGQGVQETQYF. CDR3 bases: TGTGCCTGGAGTGTCGGGCAGGGGGTACAAGAGACCCAGTACTTC.

The V gene is TRBV6-1, the J gene TRBJ1-1, with D possibly matching TRBD1 (5 bases). CDR1 and CDR2 from the germline V gene are MNHNS and SASEGT. This CDR3 is 16 amino acids long. V dropped 4 bases and J dropped 5 bases, with 20 bases sitting between them. The CDR3 DNA sequence: TGTGCCAGCAGTGCCTTTTTATCAGGGAGAGGGACTGAAGCTTTCTTT. Translated: CASSAFLSGRGTEAFF.

This clonotype was found a few times. An end of the junction differs from the germline gene, which may be a read error. The chain joins TRBV6-2 or TRBV6-3 to TRBJ2-4, with D maybe TRBD1 (5 bases). Germline loops: CDR1 MNHEY, CDR2 SVGEGT. The CDR3 spans 10 residues. CDR3 coding DNA: TGTGCCAGCAGTTACGGCAGGGCTTGGTTC. Translating it yields CASSYGRAWF.

In its sample, this clonotype was seen a few times. This chain links TRBV4-1 with TRBJ2-7, with TRBD1 matching 9 bases. This CDR3 spans 15 amino acids. The germline V gene has CDR1 MGHRA and CDR2 YSYEKL. V dropped 4 bases and J dropped 6; count of bases not matched to a gene: 10. CDR3: CASSRTGDRALEQYF. Here the CDR3 DNA reads TGCGCCAGCAGCCGCACAGGGGACAGGGCACTCGAGCAGTACTTC.

In this sample, this clonotype turned up many times. V is TRBV2 and J is TRBJ1-2, with D possibly being TRBD1 (6 bases). Germline CDR1 reads SNHLY; CDR2 reads FYNNEI. Trimming removed 3 bases from V and 5 bases from J, with 13 bases in between. The CDR3 runs to 14 residues. The DNA of the CDR3 is TGTGCCAGCAGTGAGTTGCAGGGGACTTATGGCTACACCTTC. Encoded protein: CASSELQGTYGYTF.

The table lists this clonotype with a few counts. The CDR3 is CASTSPDLNIQYF. The CDR3 bases are TGTGCCAGTACCAGCCCGGACTTGAACATTCAGTACTTC. The chain has TRBV19 and TRBJ2-4, with D possibly being TRBD2 (5 bases). This CDR3 region has 13 residues. Looked up from germline, CDR1 is LNHDA and CDR2 is SQIVND (reference sequence). V was shortened by 7 bases and J by 7 bases, with 14 bases between the two germline ends.

The chain carries TRBV27 and TRBJ2-6; the D is unclear. This CDR3 spans 16 amino acids. V was pared by 3 bases and J by 0 bases, with 9 bases between. Germline CDR1 and CDR2: MNHEY and SMNVEV (reference sequence). The CDR3, as DNA: TGTGCCAGCAGTTTTTTTGTGGTCTCTGGGGCCAACGTCCTGACTTTC. It translates to CASSFFVVSGANVLTF.

The V and J genes are TRBV20-1 and TRBJ2-3, with a tentative D call TRBD2 (5 bases). Germline CDR1 DFQATT, CDR2 SNEGSKA (reference sequence). Deletions cut 0 bases from V and 2 bases from J, with 15 bases between. This CDR3 is 16 amino acids long. The CDR3 sequence: CSARDPLGADTDTQYF. CDR3 coding DNA: TGCAGTGCTAGAGATCCCCTGGGAGCGGACACAGATACGCAGTATTTT.

This chain links TRBV6-5 with TRBJ2-1; 13 positions agree with TRBD2. Looked up from germline, CDR1 is MNHEY and CDR2 is SVGAGI. The CDR3 has 14 amino acids. The V segment lost 8 bases and the J segment 3 bases; nucleotides outside the gene matches: 1. The CDR3 protein is CASGLAGVYNEQFF. The CDR3 DNA is TGTGCCAGCGGACTAGCGGGAGTCTACAATGAGCAGTTCTTC.

This clonotype was counted between two and nine times. The chain links TRBV27 to TRBJ1-2; 9 nucleotides agree with TRBD1. V lost 5 bases to trimming and J lost 3 bases; unmatched junction nucleotides: 10. Germline V gene lookup returns CDR1 MNHEY and CDR2 SMNVEV (reference sequence). The CDR3 has 16 residues. The DNA of the CDR3 is TGTGCCAGCAGTGCCCAAGGGACAGGGTCATACTATGGCTACACCTTC. Translated: CASSAQGTGSYYGYTF.

V is TRBV10-3 and J is TRBJ1-5; D is unclear. The CDR3 length is 13 residues. Trimming cost V 2 bases and J 6 bases, with 8 bases left between them. In germline, CDR1 is ENHRY, CDR2 SYGVKD. The CDR3 region has the DNA TGTGCCATCAGTGAGCCTGGACTTCAGCCCCAGCATTTT. Translating gives CAISEPGLQPQHF.

This clonotype was seen more than once but under ten times. The chain recombines TRBV30 with TRBJ2-5; D ambiguous. Germline lookup yields CDR1 GTSNPN and CDR2 SVGIG (reference sequence). V lost 4 bases to trimming and J lost 4 bases, with 10 bases between them. The CDR3 covers 12 residues. The CDR3 sequence: CAWKWTGETQYF. CDR3 DNA: TGTGCCTGGAAGTGGACGGGAGAGACCCAGTACTTC.

The chain couples TRBV11-2 to TRBJ2-5; 7 bases are shared with TRBD1. Germline V gene lookup returns CDR1 SGHAT and CDR2 FQNNGV. The CDR3 has 14 residues. Trimming cost V 0 bases and J 3 bases; bases outside gene matches: 1. CDR3 residues: CASSLEGGEETQYF. As DNA, the CDR3 is TGTGCCAGCAGCTTAGAAGGGGGCGAAGAGACCCAGTACTTC. The whole variable domain, remainder taken from reference TRBV11-2 and TRBJ2-5, is EAGVAQSPRYKIIEKRQSVAFWCNPISGHATLYWYQQILGQGPKLLIQFQNNGVVDDSQLPKDRFSAERLKGVDSTLKIQPAKLEDSAVYLCASSLEGGEETQYFGPGTRLLVL.